This T cell receptor beta chain was obtained from a study of read filtering for tumor transcriptome and immune sequencing. Molecular barcoded adaptors covering alpha/delta and beta/gamma chains were used on roughly 400 ng RNA. Via MiXCR, TCRdb re-called the reads, giving one row per CDR3 protein. Here the sample spans 75,000 to 95,000 distinct CDR3 sequences, 9% to 15% being singletons. Points on this clonotype: This may arise from a read error, as a much more abundant clone is one base away.

Looked up from germline, CDR1 is KGHSH and CDR2 is LQKENI. The CDR3 consists of 15 residues. The TCR comes from a donor over 35 with multiple myeloma. The V and J genes are TRBV18 and TRBJ2-3; tentatively, D is TRBD1 or TRBD2 (6 bases each). The sample taken for sequencing was a population of CD138-negative cells sorted from bone marrow. This CDR3 reads CASSQSKGGTGTQYF. The CDR3 coding sequence is TGTGCCAGCTCACAATCGAAGGGGGGCACAGGTACGCAGTATTTT.